The entry below gives a single TCR beta chain sequence along with its context. Its recognized antigen is unknown. No base quality values were provided; no much bigger clone lies one nucleotide off. The data belong to a study of CD8 T cells in Susac syndrome (dated by TCRdb to about 2019). Study-wide context: Whether CD8+ T cell activation and differentiation in Susac syndrome was antigen driven was tested using repertoire sequencing.

RNA was extracted with the RNeasy kit and about 0.5 to 1 ug was reverse transcribed using random hexamers. TCR beta CDR3 regions were amplified with the immunoSEQ multiplex PCR assay covering 54 Vbeta and 13 Jbeta segments. PCR amplification bias was corrected by using a synthetic template baseline for primer optimization and computational correction. Turning to the authors' computational methods: Reads were assigned to V, D and J genes according to IMGT and analyzed in immunoSEQ Analyzer, with only productive sequences retained. Clonality was computed as one minus Shannon entropy normalized by log2 of the number of productive unique sequences. For each patient and control, public and private clones were evaluated within the 100 most prevalent clones. A clone was defined as Susac-specific if it was absent from the healthy and MS cohorts, from 1052 published viral clones and from other ImmuneACCESS disease sequences. Through fastp at Q25 and MiXCR, TCRdb rebuilt clones from the public reads, retaining in-frame beta chains. All rows with the same CDR3 protein become a single entry with the most common DNA and genes. These V and J calls rely on TCRdb rather than the paper's analysis. The sample table contains approximately 120,000 distinct CDR3 sequences; only one count was recorded for around 94% of them. The top ten clonotypes cover around 0.078% of the sample.

High-throughput TCR beta sequencing profiled peripheral blood CD8+ and CD4+ T cells from healthy donors, Susac syndrome patients and multiple sclerosis patients. Healthy donors were age- and sex-matched controls. Bulk CD8+ and CD4+ T cells were purified by magnetic negative isolation, whereas CD8+ TEMRA cells were enriched by FACS. Blood was drawn into EDTA tubes, processed within 24 hours, and PBMCs were isolated by density gradient centrifugation. PBMCs intended for TCR sequencing were frozen in liquid nitrogen and were later thawed in a 37 degrees C water bath. A purity of at least 90% was achieved for sorted or isolated CD4+, CD8+ and CD8+ TEMRA cells. The CDR3 holds 12 amino acids from the cysteine to the phenylalanine. Left in the record is the CDR3 DNA by itself, 36 bases read in frame from the first base. Trimming takes 1 base from V and 6 bases from J, and the germline ends sit 7 bases apart. The germline V gene (reference sequence) supplies CDR1 GTSNPN and CDR2 SVGIG.

Overall study outcomes, separate from this receptor: The number of individuals in the TCR sequencing and HLA analysis was recognized as being relatively small.

This TCR was recovered from a human donor in good health. The chain links TRBV30 with TRBJ1-5, with no reliable assignment of the D segment. Source material: CD4+ T cells from PBMCs. The DNA sequence is TGTGCCTGGAGTGAGGTCGGTCAGCCCCAGCATTTT. It is translated as CAWSEVGQPQHF.